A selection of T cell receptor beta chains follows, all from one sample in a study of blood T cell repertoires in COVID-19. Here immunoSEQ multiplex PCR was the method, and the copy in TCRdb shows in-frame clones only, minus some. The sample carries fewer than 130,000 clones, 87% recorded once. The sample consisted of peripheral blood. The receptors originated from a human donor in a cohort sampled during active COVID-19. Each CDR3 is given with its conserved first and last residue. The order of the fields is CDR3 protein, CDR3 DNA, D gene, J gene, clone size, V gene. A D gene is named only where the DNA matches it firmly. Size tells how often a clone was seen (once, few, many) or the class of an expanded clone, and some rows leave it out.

CASSQDRRRGETQYF | TGTGCCAGCAGCCAAGATAGGAGGCGCGGAGAGACCCAGTACTTC | NA | TRBJ2-5 | NA | TRBV3-1/TRBV3-2
CASSLSGRSNNEQFF | TGTGCCAGCAGCTTAAGCGGGAGGTCCAACAATGAGCAGTTCTTC | TRBD2 | TRBJ2-1 | many | TRBV7-3
CASSQDRVAETQYF | TGTGCCAGCAGCCAAGACAGGGTTGCAGAGACCCAGTACTTC | NA | TRBJ2-5 | NA | TRBV4-2
CASRTPGQGSYEQYF | TGTGCCAGCAGGACACCGGGACAGGGCTCCTACGAGCAGTACTTC | TRBD1 | TRBJ2-7 | NA | TRBV6-5
CASSLGPPGGPEKLFF | TGTGCCAGCAGCTTGGGTCCCCCAGGGGGGCCCGAAAAACTGTTTTTT | TRBD1 | TRBJ1-4 | NA | TRBV5-6
CASSIGPGSGEQYF | TGTGCCAGTAGTATCGGTCCCGGGAGTGGGGAGCAGTACTTC | NA | TRBJ2-7 | NA | TRBV19
CASGAQNTGELFF | TGTGCCAGCGGAGCCCAGAACACCGGGGAGCTGTTTTTT | NA | TRBJ2-2 | NA | TRBV5-4
CAWSHSGITMNTEAFF | TGTGCCTGGAGTCACTCAGGGATCACCATGAACACTGAAGCTTTCTTT | NA | TRBJ1-1 | once | TRBV30
CASSLFGQSTDTQYF | TGTGCCAGCAGCTTGTTCGGACAAAGCACAGATACGCAGTATTTT | NA | TRBJ2-3 | NA | TRBV5-5
CAWTPSTGVWSEQYF | TGTGCCTGGACCCCATCGACAGGGGTATGGAGCGAGCAGTACTTC | TRBD1 | TRBJ2-7 | NA | TRBV30
CASRDGQGSNQPQHF | TGTGCCAGCAGAGACGGACAGGGGAGCAATCAGCCCCAGCATTTT | TRBD1 | TRBJ1-5 | NA | TRBV6-5
CASSPGVFYEQYF | TGTGCCAGCTCACCCGGGGTATTCTACGAGCAGTACTTC | NA | TRBJ2-7 | NA | TRBV18
CASSERGGVGHYAYNEQFF | TGTGCCAGCAGCGAGAGAGGGGGGGTAGGTCACTACGCCTACAATGAGCAGTTCTTC | NA | TRBJ2-1 | NA | TRBV9
CASSVDYAANVLTF | TGTGCCAGTAGTGTCGACTATGCGGCCAACGTCCTGACTTTC | NA | TRBJ2-6 | NA | TRBV19
CASSFGRDTDTQYF | TGCGCCAGCAGCTTTGGCAGGGACACAGATACGCAGTATTTT | NA | TRBJ2-3 | NA | TRBV5-1
CAWSGGTGSFNQPQHF | TGTGCCTGGAGTGGCGGGACAGGGAGTTTCAATCAGCCCCAGCATTTT | TRBD1 | TRBJ1-5 | NA | TRBV30
CASSAFSTGYSNQPQHF | TGTGCCAGCAGTGCGTTCTCGACAGGCTATAGCAATCAGCCCCAGCATTTT | NA | TRBJ1-5 | NA | TRBV6-1
CASSSQGTSINSPLHF | TGTGCCAGCAGCTCCCAGGGAACCAGCATTAATTCACCCCTCCACTTT | NA | TRBJ1-6 | NA | TRBV7-2
CASSYTDRGVRAFF | TGTGCCAGCAGTTACACGGACAGGGGGGTCCGAGCTTTCTTT | TRBD1 | TRBJ1-1 | NA | TRBV6-5
CASSFYYQGAVGYTF | TGTGCCAGCAGCTTCTATTACCAGGGGGCGGTAGGTTACACCTTC | TRBD1 | TRBJ1-2 | NA | TRBV5-6
CASSPIGGTLYEKLFF | TGTGCCAGCAGTCCGATCGGAGGGACTCTCTATGAAAAACTGTTTTTT | NA | TRBJ1-4 | NA | TRBV27
CASSESSKTDTQYF | TGTGCCAGCAGTGAATCCAGTAAGACAGATACGCAGTATTTT | NA | TRBJ2-3 | NA | TRBV25-1
CASSPSGVNYGYTF | TGTGCCAGCTCACCATCCGGGGTTAACTATGGCTACACCTTC | NA | TRBJ1-2 | NA | TRBV18
CATSDPGTSGTYEQYF | TGTGCCACCAGTGATCCCGGGACTAGCGGCACCTACGAGCAGTACTTC | TRBD2 | TRBJ2-7 | NA | TRBV24-1
CASSLAGGSYQETQYF | TGTGCCAGCAGCTTGGCCGGAGGGTCGTACCAAGAGACCCAGTACTTC | NA | TRBJ2-5 | NA | TRBV5-4
CARGEGPAQDTQYF | TGTGCCCGAGGGGAGGGACCGGCACAAGATACGCAGTATTTT | NA | TRBJ2-3 | NA | TRBV21-1
CASTIGSQGGEQFF | TGTGCCAGCACAATTGGGTCACAGGGGGGCGAGCAGTTCTTC | TRBD1 | TRBJ2-1 | NA | TRBV7-2
CSARQGTEAFF | TGCAGTGCTAGACAGGGGACTGAAGCTTTCTTT | NA | TRBJ1-1 | NA | TRBV20-1
CASSLGFGGSYEQYF | TGTGCCAGCAGCTTGGGGTTCGGGGGTTCCTACGAGCAGTACTTC | NA | TRBJ2-7 | NA | TRBV5-5
CASSLTAGKETQYF | TGTGCCAGCAGCTTAACGGCAGGGAAGGAGACCCAGTACTTC | NA | TRBJ2-5 | NA | TRBV7-3
CSVGTRMNTGELFF | TGCAGCGTTGGGACAAGGATGAACACCGGGGAGCTGTTTTTT | NA | TRBJ2-2 | NA | TRBV29-1
CASSEQGSRTGELFF | TGTGCCAGCAGTGAGCAGGGGTCGAGGACCGGGGAGCTGTTTTTT | NA | TRBJ2-2 | NA | TRBV6-1
CATSDSDRDTGELFF | TGTGCCACCAGTGACTCCGACAGGGACACCGGGGAGCTGTTTTTT | TRBD1 | TRBJ2-2 | NA | TRBV24-1
CASSPGQGSTGELFF | TGTGCCAGCTCACCCGGACAGGGGTCCACCGGGGAGCTGTTTTTT | TRBD1 | TRBJ2-2 | NA | TRBV18
CAISESRGNTEAFF | TGTGCCATCAGTGAGTCTCGGGGGAACACTGAAGCTTTCTTT | NA | TRBJ1-1 | NA | TRBV10-3
CASSTGFPSYEQYF | TGTGCCAGCAGCACAGGGTTTCCCTCCTACGAGCAGTACTTC | NA | TRBJ2-7 | once | TRBV6-5
CASSLGRPGRAYEQYF | TGTGCCAGCAGCTTAGGGAGGCCCGGCAGAGCCTACGAGCAGTACTTC | NA | TRBJ2-7 | NA | TRBV11-2
CASSPGRGASNEQFF | TGCGCCAGCAGCCCAGGCAGGGGCGCGTCCAATGAGCAGTTCTTC | NA | TRBJ2-1 | NA | TRBV10-2
CASTLEAAGRPDGYTF | TGTGCCAGCACCCTGGAGGCAGCCGGACGGCCTGATGGCTACACCTTC | NA | TRBJ1-2 | NA | TRBV5-4
CASSEPTGTGGNQPQHF | TGTGCCAGCAGCGAACCTACCGGGACAGGGGGCAATCAGCCCCAGCATTTT | TRBD1 | TRBJ1-5 | once | TRBV28
CSASLLTGGEQFF | TGCAGTGCTAGTCTACTAACGGGGGGGGAGCAGTTCTTC | TRBD2 | TRBJ2-1 | once | TRBV20-1
CASSLKGVRNEKLFF | TGTGCCAGCAGCTTAAAGGGGGTTAGAAATGAAAAACTGTTTTTT | NA | TRBJ1-4 | NA | TRBV11-2
CASSPQQGKLFF | TGTGCCAGCTCACCGCAACAGGGAAAACTGTTTTTT | NA | TRBJ1-4 | NA | TRBV18
CASSQLTEYQETQYF | TGTGCCAGCAGCCAACTGACAGAGTACCAAGAGACCCAGTACTTC | NA | TRBJ2-5 | NA | TRBV6-2/TRBV6-3